This is a list of T cell receptor beta chains from one sample in a study of blood T cells in healthy people across ages. TCRdb re-called the 5' RACE reads with MiXCR, one entry per CDR3 protein. The profile covers over a million distinct CDR3 sequences, with roughly 43% appearing a single time and less than 5% taken by the ten largest. Sequenced material: blood. These receptor sequences come from a woman under 30 in good health. Both conserved end residues are part of each CDR3. The D gene is left open where the match is weak. Only some rows state a clone size, as once, few, many or a class for expanded clones.

TRBV20-1	NA	NA	TRBJ1-4	CSARGYRGGVNEKLFF	TGCAGTGCTAGAGGCTACCGGGGGGGAGTTAATGAAAAACTGTTTTTT
TRBV3-1	NA	NA	TRBJ1-1	CASSQRMDLGEAFF	TGTGCCAGCAGCCAACGAATGGACCTGGGCGAAGCTTTCTTT
TRBV5-1	NA	NA	TRBJ2-7	CASSLVQGRREQYF	TGCGCCAGCAGCTTGGTCCAGGGAAGGCGGGAGCAGTACTTC
TRBV29-1	NA	TRBD2	TRBJ2-3	CSVDGLPVSGGSDTQYF	TGCAGCGTTGACGGGTTACCCGTTAGCGGGGGGAGCGATACGCAGTATTTT
TRBV20-1	NA	NA	TRBJ1-4	CSATRVTNEKLFF	TGCAGTGCTACCAGGGTGACTAATGAAAAACTGTTTTTT
TRBV9	few	NA	TRBJ2-6	CASSATRSRLKTGANVLTF	TGTGCCAGCAGCGCAACACGGAGCCGCCTCAAAACTGGGGCCAACGTCCTGACTTTC
TRBV5-1	NA	NA	TRBJ2-7	CASSFLQGLMGEQYF	TGCGCCAGCAGCTTTCTTCAGGGACTGATGGGGGAGCAGTACTTC
TRBV7-9	few	NA	TRBJ2-6	CASSLEGGREANVPTF	TGTGCCAGCAGCTTAGAAGGGGGTAGAGAGGCCAACGTCCCGACTTTC
TRBV7-2	NA	TRBD2	TRBJ2-3	CASSQTSGRRTDTQYF	TGTGCCAGCAGCCAAACTAGCGGGAGGCGCACAGATACGCAGTATTTT
TRBV7-9	NA	NA	TRBJ1-2	CASSPAGEYGYTF	TGTGCCAGCAGCCCGGCGGGGGAGTATGGCTACACCTTC
TRBV24-1	NA	TRBD2	TRBJ2-1	CATSDPTSGRPHYNEQFF	TGTGCCACCAGTGATCCGACTAGCGGGAGACCCCACTACAATGAGCAGTTCTTC
TRBV7-9	once	NA	TRBJ2-7	CASSFTGTAEYF	TGTGCCAGCAGCTTTACCGGGACGGCGGAGTACTTC
TRBV19	many	NA	TRBJ2-7	CASSKTVPEVDEQYF	TGTGCCAGTAGTAAGACAGTACCGGAGGTCGACGAGCAGTACTTC
TRBV10-3	once	NA	TRBJ2-7	CAIRGYDEQYF	TGTGCCATAAGGGGATACGATGAGCAGTACTTC
TRBV4-2	many	TRBD2	TRBJ2-1	CASSQDLTSGSYNEQFF	TGTGCCAGCAGCCAAGATCTGACTAGCGGGAGTTACAATGAGCAGTTCTTC
TRBV29-1	NA	TRBD1	TRBJ1-3	CSVGYRGWSGNTIYF	TGCAGCGTTGGCTACAGGGGGTGGTCTGGAAACACCATATATTTT